The rows below give T cell receptor beta chains drawn from one sample of a study of blood T cell repertoires in COVID-19. The assay was immunoSEQ multiplex PCR, and TCRdb's table has in-frame clones only and misses some. Of some 170,000 clones in the sample, around four fifths were seen once. The sample was peripheral blood. The origin of the receptors is a man in his 70s with acute or convalescent COVID-19. CDR3s include the opening cysteine and the closing phenylalanine or tryptophan. Fields, in order: J gene, V gene, D gene, CDR3 protein. The D gene is left open where the match is weak.

>TRBJ2-5|TRBV18|NA
CASSAAQGQETQYF
>TRBJ2-3|TRBV30|TRBD2
CAWTSGSTDTQYF
>TRBJ2-7|TRBV24-1|NA
CATSNSAGKSSYEQYF
>TRBJ1-6|TRBV11-3|NA
CASSLAGARNSPLHF
>TRBJ1-4|TRBV9|NA
CASSVDRGMNEKLFF
>TRBJ2-1|TRBV7-9|TRBD2
CASSPPGTSLVEQFF
>TRBJ2-3|TRBV7-9|TRBD1
CASSRIGTGTDTQYF
>TRBJ2-7|TRBV7-9|TRBD1
CASSSQGADYYEQYF
>TRBJ1-4|TRBV4-3|TRBD1
CASSQVSSGGGGGPGEKLFF
>TRBJ2-1|TRBV5-1|NA
CASSVRVNTYNEQFF
>TRBJ1-3|TRBV6-6|TRBD1
CASSYSRTGAGNTIYF
>TRBJ1-3|TRBV6-5|TRBD1
CASSSGQGGNAIYF
>TRBJ1-5|TRBV12-3/TRBV12-4|NA
CASRARKNEPQHF
>TRBJ1-3|TRBV9|NA
CASSVGGRSGNTIYF
>TRBJ2-5|TRBV11-1|TRBD1
CASSPGTGSGETQYF
>TRBJ2-2|TRBV6-5|NA
CASSTVTGELFF
>TRBJ1-2|TRBV11-2|NA
CASSFRSYGYTF
>TRBJ2-1|TRBV7-3|TRBD2
CASSSGAGGKGNEQFF
>TRBJ1-2|TRBV12-3/TRBV12-4|NA
CASSLGEWGGYTF
>TRBJ1-2|TRBV19|NA
CASKVGGDGYTF
>TRBJ1-2|TRBV10-3|NA
CAISEDRDNYGYTF
>TRBJ2-1|TRBV28|NA
CASSFTGYNEQFF
>TRBJ2-1|TRBV4-2|TRBD2
CASSQDLYAEVAGDHEQFF
>TRBJ1-6|TRBV9|NA
CASSVNRGSSPLHF
>TRBJ1-1|TRBV5-6|TRBD1
CASSQSPGTGFSEAFF
>TRBJ2-7|TRBV24-1|TRBD2
CATSEGGTSGDYEQYF
>TRBJ2-2|TRBV19|NA
CASSMALAGELFF
>TRBJ1-2|TRBV6-5|NA
CASRSGTGTYGYTF
>TRBJ2-7|TRBV27|NA
CASSPGVGDGQYF
>TRBJ2-7|TRBV6-5|TRBD2
CASRATSGSSYEQYF
>TRBJ2-1|TRBV5-1|NA
CASSDSGDTYNEQFF
>TRBJ1-1|TRBV4-2|TRBD1
CASSQKGQAGGNTEAFF
>TRBJ2-1|TRBV19|TRBD1
CATEHQGAGVYEQFF
>TRBJ2-4|TRBV28|NA
CASGAGPSIQYF
>TRBJ1-6|TRBV4-3|NA
CASSQESENSPLHF
>TRBJ2-2|TRBV7-9|TRBD1
CASPGTGVYDSTGELFF
>TRBJ2-3|TRBV5-4|TRBD2
CASSLGLTSGTDTQYF
>TRBJ2-7|TRBV7-2|NA
CASSLGGQGLEQYF
>TRBJ2-2|TRBV7-8|TRBD2
CASSLVGLSTGELFF
>TRBJ2-7|TRBV19|TRBD1
CASMSPGQGNEQYF
>TRBJ1-4|TRBV27|NA
CASSPVESTNEKLFF
>TRBJ1-2|TRBV5-8|NA
CASSLPGHPTWDYGYTF
>TRBJ1-4|TRBV18|NA
CASSPKTGNEKLFF
>TRBJ1-4|TRBV18|NA
CASSPGGAGEKLFF
>TRBJ1-4|TRBV5-5|TRBD1
CASSMRQGVMEKLFF
>TRBJ1-1|TRBV28|NA
CASRDTRDTEAFF
>TRBJ2-2|TRBV6-5|TRBD1
CASRPDRAFGELFF
>TRBJ2-7|TRBV5-1|TRBD2
CASSTTSGNSYEQYF
>TRBJ1-2|TRBV7-2|NA
CASSLNGEDYTF
>TRBJ2-7|TRBV5-1|TRBD2
CASSLWGTSGAYEQYF
>TRBJ2-5|TRBV9|NA
CASSVGRRPGGETQYF
>TRBJ1-5|TRBV2|NA
CASSKDTYSNQPQHF